This T cell receptor (beta chain) was captured by sequencing in a study of radiotherapy plus CTLA-4 blockade in lung cancer. For the study at large: Patients showed objective responses in approximately 17% of cases and disease control in just over 30%. Whole-study findings and limits: Clones of tumor-derived TCRs expanded in blood after radiotherapy plus ipilimumab. Interferon-beta and early blood T cell clone dynamics reportedly predicted response best.

The study gave focal radiation plus ipilimumab CTLA-4 blockade to patients with chemo-refractory metastatic non-small-cell lung cancer. CDR3 length: 14 residues. Germline CDR1 and CDR2: SGHRS and YFSETQ. The ends were cut back, 4 bases at V and 2 bases at J, with 12 bases in the middle. This clone appeared a single time. The antigen remains undetermined. TCRdb keeps only in-frame clones here, not all; method: immunoSEQ multiplex PCR. Of around 110,000 clones listed, 70% to 85% are singletons. The sequence derives from a human donor with non-small cell lung cancer that progressed on radiotherapy plus ipilimumab. Some clones in this sample may be carry-over from other donors' samples. The chain carries TRBV5-1 and TRBJ1-1, with D possibly matching TRBD1 (5 bases). Here the sequenced sample was peripheral blood, taken from a patient treated with radiotherapy plus ipilimumab. The CDR3 sequence is CASSPVQGNTEAFF. In nucleotides, the CDR3 is TGCGCCAGCAGCCCAGTGCAGGGTAACACTGAAGCTTTCTTT.